Listed below are T cell receptor beta chains from one sample, sequenced in a study of T cell repertoires in cytomegalovirus infection. Using its own MiXCR run on the reads, TCRdb lists one record per CDR3 protein. The data show 85,000 to 120,000 distinct CDR3 sequences, approximately 16% seen once. The material sequenced was PBMCs. The receptors here all came from a human donor in good health (CMV status not recorded). Some clones in this sample may be carry-over from other donors' samples. Each CDR3 is given with its conserved first and last residue. D genes are given only for firm matches. Clone size is stated in some rows and not others, as once, few, many or a class when expanded.

TRBD1	TRBV7-9	TRBJ1-2	many	TGTGCCAGCAGCTCCTCTAATCCGGGACAGCCCGTTTCTAACTATGGCTACACCTTC	CASSSSNPGQPVSNYGYTF
TRBD2	TRBV29-1	TRBJ2-5	few	TGCAGCGTTCTTGGGGGGGAAGAGACCCAGTACTTC	CSVLGGEETQYF
NA	TRBV7-3	TRBJ1-2	NA	TGTGCCAGCAGCGGACTTCCAGGCTCTGGCTACACCTTC	CASSGLPGSGYTF
NA	TRBV6-2/TRBV6-3	TRBJ1-2	few	TGTGCCAGCAGCACCAACTATGGCTACACCTTC	CASSTNYGYTF
TRBD2	TRBV7-2	TRBJ2-7	few	TGTGCCAGCAGCTTAATGGGGGGAGGGACGGAACCTTTGACCGAGCAGTACTTC	CASSLMGGGTEPLTEQYF
TRBD1	TRBV7-2	TRBJ2-7	many	TGTGCCAGCAGCTTTTGGGACAGGGGCGGCTACGAGCAGTACTTC	CASSFWDRGGYEQYF
NA	TRBV4-3	TRBJ1-5	NA	TGCGCCAGCAGCCAATATACGGGCAATCAGCCCCAGCATTTT	CASSQYTGNQPQHF
NA	TRBV28	TRBJ1-2	NA	TGTGCCAGCAGTTTGGGTGGTGGGAACTGGGGTTATGGCTACACCTTC	CASSLGGGNWGYGYTF
NA	TRBV7-2	TRBJ1-4	many	TGTGCCAGCAGCTTAAACTTAGGTGAAAAACTGTTTTTT	CASSLNLGEKLFF
NA	TRBV6-1	TRBJ2-7	many	TGTGCCAGCAGTGAACCCCGGTCAGTGAGCTCCTACGAGCAGTACTTC	CASSEPRSVSSYEQYF
TRBD2	TRBV10-3	TRBJ2-7	NA	TGTGCCATCAGTGAGTCGAGGAGCGGGGGAAATAATTACGAGCAGTACTTC	CAISESRSGGNNYEQYF
NA	TRBV7-3	TRBJ1-1	many	TGTGCCAGCAGCTTAACAGGGCTCACTGAAGCTTTCTTT	CASSLTGLTEAFF
NA	TRBV11-2	TRBJ1-1	few	TGTGCCAGCAGCTTAGGATTGGGTGTTGAAGCTTTCTTT	CASSLGLGVEAFF
NA	TRBV5-5	TRBJ2-3	few	TGTGCCAGCAGCGCGGGACGGTTAACAGATACGCAGTATTTT	CASSAGRLTDTQYF
TRBD2	TRBV25-1	TRBJ2-7	many	TGTGCCAGCAGTGAATACGGGGAGGGTTGCCACGAGCAGTACTTC	CASSEYGEGCHEQYF
TRBD1	TRBV5-1	TRBJ2-2	many	TGCGCCAGCAGCTCCTCAGGGGGTCCTACGAACACCGGGGAGCTGTTTTTT	CASSSSGGPTNTGELFF
NA	TRBV7-2	TRBJ2-5	many	TGTGCCAGCAGCTTATTAGGCCAAGAGACCCAGTACTTC	CASSLLGQETQYF
TRBD1	TRBV6-1	TRBJ2-1	NA	TGTGCCAGCGAAGCCGGGACAGGAAACAATGAGCAGTTCTTC	CASEAGTGNNEQFF
TRBD2	TRBV6-2/TRBV6-3	TRBJ2-7	NA	TGTGCCAGCAGTTACGATCTAGCGGGTTTCGCCTCCTACGAGCAGTACTTC	CASSYDLAGFASYEQYF
TRBD1	TRBV7-8	TRBJ2-6	many	TGTGCCAGCAGCATCGGGACAGCTGGGGCCAACGTCCTGACTTTC	CASSIGTAGANVLTF
TRBD2	TRBV4-2	TRBJ2-3	many	TGTGCCAGCAGCTATTCCGGGACTAGCACCTTAGATACGCAGTATTTT	CASSYSGTSTLDTQYF
TRBD1	TRBV2	TRBJ2-4	NA	TGTGCCAGCAGCGGGACAGGGGATAGCAAAAACATTCAGTACTTC	CASSGTGDSKNIQYF
NA	TRBV6-1	TRBJ2-1	few	TGTGCCAGCCAAGGACAGAAGTCTTACAATGAGCAGTTCTTC	CASQGQKSYNEQFF
NA	TRBV4-1	TRBJ2-1	NA	TGCGCCAGCAGCTTTCAAGGACTCCCTCAGTGGGATGAGCAGTTCTTC	CASSFQGLPQWDEQFF
TRBD1	TRBV7-2	TRBJ2-7	many	TGTGCCAGCAGCTTTAGGCAGGGGGCCTACGAGCAGTACTTC	CASSFRQGAYEQYF
TRBD1	TRBV18	TRBJ2-1	many	TGTGCCAGCTCACCGAGACAGGGTCCCAATGAGCAGTTCTTC	CASSPRQGPNEQFF
NA	TRBV5-1	TRBJ1-1	few	TGCGCCAGCAGCTTTTCCCTAGGCACTGAAGCTTTCTTT	CASSFSLGTEAFF
NA	TRBV6-5	TRBJ2-5	NA	TGTGCCAGCAGTCAGATGCACGGGACAACGGAGACCCAGTACTTC	CASSQMHGTTETQYF
NA	TRBV2	TRBJ2-3	many	TGTGCCAGCGGCCGAGGGACTAGCACAGATACGCAGTATTTT	CASGRGTSTDTQYF
NA	TRBV20-1	TRBJ2-7	few	TGCAGTGCTAGTGGGGACTACGAGCAGTACTTC	CSASGDYEQYF
NA	TRBV19	TRBJ2-1	few	TGTGCCAGTAGTATAGCGGGGGCCCTCCATCTTTACAATGAGCAGTTCTTC	CASSIAGALHLYNEQFF
NA	TRBV2	TRBJ2-7	NA	TGTGCCAGCAAAGAGGGCGCCCGAGAGCAGTACTTC	CASKEGAREQYF
TRBD2	TRBV6-5	TRBJ2-3	few	TGTGCCAGCAAGCCTAGCGGGGGGGGCGATACGCAGTATTTT	CASKPSGGGDTQYF
TRBD1	TRBV3-1	TRBJ2-7	few	TGTGCCAGCAGCCAAAGGGGACAGGAAACCTACGAGCAGTACTTC	CASSQRGQETYEQYF
NA	TRBV10-3	TRBJ2-5	few	TGTGCCATCACCGGTGAGGGGCAAGAGACCCAGTACTTC	CAITGEGQETQYF
NA	TRBV12-5	TRBJ1-5	many	TGTGCTAGTGGTTTCCCCCTAACGCGGAGGACAGATAGGGATCAGCCCCAGCATTTT	CASGFPLTRRTDRDQPQHF